The 26 T cell receptor beta chains presented below share a single source sample, sequenced in a study of shared clonotypes between healthy human individuals. CD45RO-negative, CCR7-selected cells formed the naive CD8 fraction, which excluded terminally differentiated effector memory CD45RA+ cells. The assay was immunoSEQ multiplex PCR, and TCRdb's table has in-frame clones only and misses some. The sample has some 2,000,000 clones, about 95% seen once. The sample taken for sequencing was naive CD8+ T cells sorted from blood. Every receptor here comes from a man in his late teens or twenties in good health.

The chain carries TRBV19 and TRBJ2-7; no reliable D call. The CDR3 is made up of 12 amino acids. Germline CDR1 reads LNHDA; CDR2 reads SQIVND (reference sequence). V gave up 1 base and J gave up 7 bases, with 8 bases separating them. The CDR3 DNA is TGTGCCAGTAGTATAGGTGACGGGGAGCAGTACTTC. It encodes CASSIGDGEQYF.

The chain is built from TRBV2 and TRBJ2-3; tentative D call: TRBD1 (5 bases). Germline V gene lookup returns CDR1 SNHLY and CDR2 FYNNEI. V lost 2 bases and J 0 bases, leaving 6 bases between the germline ends. The CDR3 covers 14 residues. The CDR3 reads CASSEWGSTDTQYF. In nucleotides, the CDR3 is TGTGCCAGCAGTGAATGGGGCAGCACAGATACGCAGTATTTT.

The rearrangement joins TRBV5-6 to TRBJ1-5, with a weak D call TRBD1 (6 bases). Trimming shortened V by 4 bases and J by 0 bases, and 20 bases separated the two germline ends. CDR1 is SGHDT, CDR2 YYEEEE, per germline. The CDR3 covers 18 residues. This CDR3 reads CASSVGRPGEYSNQPQHF. CDR3 DNA sequence: TGTGCCAGCAGCGTGGGCCGGCCAGGGGAATATAGCAATCAGCCCCAGCATTTT.

CDR3 protein: CASSLLAGAGTGELFF. CDR3 nucleotides: TGTGCCAGCAGCTTACTAGCGGGGGCGGGCACCGGGGAGCTGTTTTTT. J is TRBJ2-2 and V is TRBV7-3; 10 bases agree with TRBD2. The CDR3 runs to 16 residues. Germline trimming cut 2 bases from V and 4 bases from J; bases unmatched to any gene: 4. Germline CDR1 is SGHTA and CDR2 is FQGTGA. The whole variable domain, remainder taken from reference TRBV7-3 and TRBJ2-2, is GAGVSQTPSNKVTEKGKYVELRCDPISGHTALYWYRQSLGQGPEFLIYFQGTGAADDSGLPNDRFFAVRPEGSVSTLKIQRTERGDSAVYLCASSLLAGAGTGELFFGEGSRLTVL.

The chain uses TRBV5-5 and TRBJ2-2, with D maybe TRBD2 (5 bases). The germline V gene encodes CDR1 SGHKS and CDR2 YYEKEE (reference sequence). Trimming shortened V by 4 bases and J by 1 base, and 8 bases separated the two germline ends. This CDR3 region has 14 residues. In DNA form, the CDR3 reads TGTGCCAGCAGCCCCGGGAAGAACACCGGGGAGCTGTTTTTT. Its protein product is CASSPGKNTGELFF.

The CDR3: CASGETQYF. CDR3 bases: TGTGCCAGCGGGGAGACCCAGTACTTC. The V call is TRBV11-2, the J call TRBJ2-5, with D unresolved. The CDR3 sequence is 9 residues long. Per germline, CDR1 SGHAT and CDR2 FQNNGV. V lost 8 bases, J lost 5 bases, and 3 bases lay in between.

About this clone: The sample contains more than one DNA sequence encoding this CDR3. The chain combines TRBV28 with TRBJ2-7; 12 bases are a match to TRBD2. Per the germline V gene, CDR1 is MDHEN and CDR2 is SYDVKM. This CDR3 is built from 14 residues. V shed 6 bases, J shed 3 bases, and the junction held 3 bases outside the gene matches. The CDR3 region is CASSLAGGNYEQYF. CDR3 nucleotides: TGTGCCAGCAGCCTAGCGGGGGGGAACTACGAGCAGTACTTC.

V gene TRBV4-1 combines with J gene TRBJ1-2; 8 nucleotides agree with TRBD1. Germline trimming cut 0 bases from V and 3 bases from J; bases unmatched to any gene: 9. The CDR3 runs 17 residues. Germline values: CDR1 MGHRA, CDR2 YSYEKL. CDR3 sequence reads: CASSQDQGQGAHYGYTF. In DNA form, the CDR3 reads TGCGCCAGCAGCCAAGATCAAGGGCAGGGGGCACACTATGGCTACACCTTC.

V gene TRBV29-1 combines with J gene TRBJ2-3; D gene unclear. V shed 5 bases and J shed 2 bases, with 8 bases lying between them. Germline V gene lookup returns CDR1 SQVTM and CDR2 ANQGSEA. The CDR3 totals 12 residues. CDR3 bases: TGCAGCGTTCTGGAACCCACAGATACGCAGTATTTT. Translating gives CSVLEPTDTQYF.

The CDR3 reads CASSPTGGDEKLFF. The CDR3 DNA sequence: TGTGCCAGCAGCCCCACAGGGGGCGATGAAAAACTGTTTTTT. This chain uses TRBV7-9 with TRBJ1-4; the match to TRBD1 covers 9 bases. The germline V gene encodes CDR1 SEHNR and CDR2 FQNEAQ (reference sequence). This CDR3 has 14 amino acids. Trimming took 5 bases from V and 6 from J; bases not matched to a gene: 4.

The rearrangement uses TRBV7-9 and TRBJ2-6; 9 bases align to TRBD1. Unmatched junction bases numbered 14, after V lost 5 bases and J lost 6 bases. Germline V gene lookup returns CDR1 SEHNR and CDR2 FQNEAQ (reference sequence). CDR3 length: 18 amino acids. The chain's CDR3 is CASSTRDREAVVANVLTF. CDR3 nucleotides: TGTGCCAGCAGCACAAGGGACAGGGAAGCCGTTGTGGCCAACGTCCTGACTTTC.

The CDR3, as DNA: TGTGCCAGCAGCCCGGAGGGGGGCTCCTATGGCTACACCTTC. Protein: CASSPEGGSYGYTF. The chain has TRBV11-2 and TRBJ1-2; possibly TRBD1 for D (6 bases). This CDR3 region has 14 residues. The germline V gene has CDR1 SGHAT and CDR2 FQNNGV. V lost 5 bases and J lost 4, with 14 bases in between.

The gene calls are TRBV7-8 and TRBJ2-1; TRBD1 matches at 7 bases. CDR1 is SGHVS, CDR2 FQNEAQ, per germline. The CDR3 runs 16 residues. V lost 5 bases to trimming and J lost 5 bases; unmatched junction nucleotides: 12. As DNA, the CDR3 is TGTGCCAGCAGCCCCGGGACAGAGGGTTTTCACAATGAGCAGTTCTTC. This codes for CASSPGTEGFHNEQFF.

The rearrangement links TRBV13 to TRBJ1-1; TRBD1 aligns across 7 bases. The CDR3 spans 15 residues. Trimming cost V 2 bases and J 5 bases; bases outside gene matches: 8. Looked up from germline, CDR1 is PRHDT and CDR2 is FYEKMQ (reference sequence). This CDR3 is CASSLTGAGLTEAFF. CDR3 DNA sequence: TGTGCCAGCAGCTTAACAGGGGCGGGGCTTACTGAAGCTTTCTTT.

This clone is a singleton in its sample. The CDR3: CASKGASNEQFF. The CDR3 coding sequence is TGCGCCAGCAAGGGGGCGAGTAATGAGCAGTTCTTC. This chain links TRBV4-1 with TRBJ2-1, with 7 bases aligning to TRBD1. V shed 7 bases and J 7 bases; nucleotides not matched to a gene: 4. The CDR3 is made up of 12 amino acids. Germline loops: CDR1 MGHRA, CDR2 YSYEKL.

The V gene is TRBV30, the J gene TRBJ2-3; D is perhaps TRBD1 (6 bases). The CDR3 is 15 amino acids. V lost 2 bases, J lost 2 bases, and 14 bases lay in between. CDR1 is GTSNPN, CDR2 SVGIG, per germline (reference sequence). The CDR3 spells CAWSLEGGPTDTQYF. In nucleotides, the CDR3 is TGTGCCTGGAGTTTAGAAGGGGGACCCACAGATACGCAGTATTTT.

As for this clone: Other nucleotide sequences in the sample specify the same CDR3. The chain's CDR3 is CASSLSPNYEQYF. The CDR3, as DNA: TGTGCCAGCAGCTTATCCCCTAACTACGAGCAGTACTTC. This sequence joins TRBV7-6 and TRBJ2-7; no reliable D call. The CDR3 runs to 13 residues. The germline V gene encodes CDR1 SGHVS and CDR2 FNYEAQ. The V end lost 2 bases, the J end lost 3 bases, and 8 bases lay between the germline ends.

J is TRBJ2-7 and V is TRBV7-9; D uncertain. Germline V gene data show CDR1 as SEHNR and CDR2 as FQNEAQ (reference sequence). V shed 5 bases and J shed 2 bases, with 25 bases lying between them. The CDR3 contains 18 residues. This chain's CDR3 is CASSPSLVVLPDTYEQYF. In nucleotides, the CDR3 is TGTGCCAGCAGCCCAAGCTTAGTGGTTTTACCCGATACCTACGAGCAGTACTTC. The full variable domain, completed using reference TRBV7-9 and TRBJ2-7, is DTGVSQNPRHKITKRGQNVTFRCDPISEHNRLYWYRQTLGQGPEFLTYFQNEAQLEKSRLLSDRFSAERPKGSFSTLEIQRTEQGDSAMYLCASSPSLVVLPDTYEQYFGPGTRLTVT.

CDR3 region: CASSVAGGVTEAFF. CDR3 DNA: TGTGCCAGCAGTGTGGCAGGGGGGGTCACTGAAGCTTTCTTT. The chain links TRBV2 to TRBJ1-1, with TRBD1 matching over 7 bases. The germline CDR1 and CDR2 sequences are SNHLY and FYNNEI. V lost 4 bases and J lost 4; bases outside the gene matches: 6. This CDR3 has 14 amino acids. Full variable domain (rest looked up from reference TRBV2 and TRBJ1-1): EPEVTQTPSHQVTQMGQEVILRCVPISNHLYFYWYRQILGQKVEFLVSFYNNEISEKSEIFDDQFSVERPDGSNFTLKIRSTKLEDSAMYFCASSVAGGVTEAFFGQGTRLTVV.

This chain connects TRBV30 to TRBJ2-1; 8 bases agree with TRBD2. J lost 0 bases, V lost 4 bases, and 8 bases had no gene match. The CDR3 is 16 amino acids. The V gene's germline CDR1 is GTSNPN and CDR2 SVGIG (reference sequence). The CDR3 sequence is CAWTPTREGSYNEQFF. The CDR3 region has the DNA TGTGCCTGGACCCCGACCCGGGAGGGCTCCTACAATGAGCAGTTCTTC.

V is TRBV5-4 and J is TRBJ2-4; D is possibly TRBD1 or TRBD2 (5 bases each). Germline V gives CDR1 SGHNT, CDR2 YYREEE (reference sequence). This CDR3 spans 14 amino acids. Trimming cost V 3 bases and J 4 bases, with 11 bases left between them. CDR3 residues: CASSSGTIKNIQYF. The CDR3 DNA follows: TGTGCCAGCAGCTCGGGGACGATAAAAAACATTCAGTACTTC.

This chain connects TRBV13 to TRBJ1-1; a possible D gene is TRBD1 (5 bases). V was trimmed by 5 bases and J by 6 bases, leaving 10 bases between them. This CDR3 is 12 amino acids long. Germline-derived CDR1 and CDR2 are PRHDT and FYEKMQ (reference sequence). Here the CDR3 DNA reads TGTGCCAGCAGCCATCAGGGTGCTGAAGCTTTCTTT. The encoded protein is CASSHQGAEAFF.

Regarding this clone: Other DNA sequences in the sample encode the same CDR3. V is TRBV5-4 and J is TRBJ2-7, with D tentatively TRBD1 (5 bases). The germline V gene has CDR1 SGHNT and CDR2 YYREEE (reference sequence). CDR3 size: 13 residues. Deletions cut 2 bases from V and 1 base from J, with 7 bases between. The CDR3 DNA reads as TGTGCCAGCAGCTTTCAGGGATCCTACGAGCAGTACTTC. Its translation is CASSFQGSYEQYF.

The rearrangement joins TRBV5-4 to TRBJ2-7; 9 nucleotides line up with TRBD1. The V gene end was trimmed by 4 bases and the J gene end by 7 bases; junction bases not matched to a gene: 9. Germline CDR1 reads SGHNT; CDR2 reads YYREEE (reference sequence). The CDR3 is 14 residues long. The CDR3 nucleotides read TGTGCCAGCAGCACCGGGACAGGGACTGGTGAGCAGTACTTC. It encodes CASSTGTGTGEQYF.

This clone was recorded only once. The chain combines TRBV6-1 with TRBJ2-5; perhaps TRBD1 as D (6 bases). The CDR3 is 14 amino acids. Germline CDR1 reads MNHNS; CDR2 reads SASEGT. V was clipped by 5 bases and J by 5 bases, with 15 bases between them. The CDR3 DNA sequence: TGTGCCAGCAGTATAAGGGGGTTGTGGGAGACCCAGTACTTC. Translated: CASSIRGLWETQYF.

For this clone: This specimen includes other DNA sequences encoding the same CDR3. The V and J genes are TRBV25-1 and TRBJ2-3; D possibly matches TRBD1 or TRBD2 (5 bases each). There are 14 residues in the CDR3. Trimming left V 3 bases short and J 1 base short, with 8 bases between. Germline V gene lookup returns CDR1 MGHDK and CDR2 SYGVNS. CDR3 in amino acids: CASSEGRGTDTQYF. The CDR3 DNA sequence: TGTGCCAGCAGTGAGGGACGAGGCACAGATACGCAGTATTTT.